Below, 29 T cell receptor beta chains from the same sample are listed, as sequenced in a study of identical twins' blood T cells (dated by TCRdb to 2012 to 2014). Library prep was done by 5' RACE. Sequenced using an Illumina Genome Analyzer IIx. The raw public data were reprocessed by TCRdb itself: fastp quality trimming at Q25, MiXCR clonotype calling, in-frame beta chains only. Every entry covers one CDR3 protein and lists the most common genes and DNA from its rows. The sample yields 350,000 to 400,000 distinct CDR3 sequences; roughly 31% were counted once. The biggest ten clones account for about 6.1% of the sample. The material sequenced was PBMCs. The receptors were gathered from a woman aged 18 to 55 in good health.

This rearrangement joins TRBV6-5 to TRBJ1-2; D may be TRBD1 (5 bases). CDR3 size: 16 residues. Germline CDR1 and CDR2: MNHEY and SVGAGI. V lost 3 bases, J lost 0 bases, and 14 bases lay in between. CDR3: CASSYSGSTSNYGYTF. In DNA, the CDR3 is TGTGCCAGCAGTTATTCAGGGTCAACTTCTAACTATGGCTACACCTTC.

The chain combines TRBV19 with TRBJ1-3; 8 nucleotides agree with TRBD1. The CDR3 covers 14 residues. The trim removed 8 bases at V and 0 bases at J, leaving 3 bases unmatched. The germline gives CDR1 LNHDA, CDR2 SQIVND (reference sequence). DNA of the CDR3: TGTGCCAGTGGACAGGGTCTCTCTGGAAACACCATATATTTT. It specifies CASGQGLSGNTIYF.

This rearrangement joins TRBV4-3 to TRBJ2-3, with D uncertain. Germline V gene data show CDR1 as LGHNA and CDR2 as YSLEER. Trimming took 1 base from V and 6 from J, leaving 14 bases between them. The CDR3 sequence is 15 residues long. The CDR3 nucleotides are TGCGCCAGCAGCCAAGGTCTTTTACTCTCGGATACGCAGTATTTT. Its translation is CASSQGLLLSDTQYF.

This clonotype was detected a few times. The chain recombines TRBV30 with TRBJ1-4; D gene uncertain. V was cut by 2 bases and J by 6 bases, with 7 bases left in between. Germline V gives CDR1 GTSNPN, CDR2 SVGIG (reference sequence). This CDR3 has 12 amino acids. In DNA, the CDR3 is TGTGCCTGGAGTATGCCAGATGAAAAACTGTTTTTT. Translating gives CAWSMPDEKLFF.

About this clonotype itself: An end of the junction does not agree with germline; a read error may underlie this. The V and J genes are TRBV12-3 or TRBV12-4 and TRBJ2-3; D remains unclear. The CDR3 has 14 amino acids. In DNA form, the CDR3 reads TGTACCAGCAGTTTGGCGCTTATCACGGATACGCAGTATTTT. Its translation: CTSSLALITDTQYF.

A few counts support this clonotype. This chain connects TRBV7-9 to TRBJ2-2, with D unresolved. Per germline, CDR1 SEHNR and CDR2 FQNEAQ (reference sequence). V shed 1 base and J shed 3 bases, with 9 bases lying between them. This CDR3 comprises 15 residues. Here the CDR3 DNA reads TGTGCCAGCAGCTTAGGTGCCTACCACACCGGGGAGCTGTTTTTT. This codes for CASSLGAYHTGELFF.

This clonotype came up many times. This chain joins TRBV30 and TRBJ1-4; 9 nucleotides agree with TRBD1. The CDR3 consists of 21 residues. The junction had 17 bases not matched to a gene; V was cut back by 0 bases and J by 0 bases. From germline, CDR1 is GTSNPN and CDR2 SVGIG (reference sequence). This CDR3 is CAWSVRLEDRGRRSTNEKLFF. The DNA of the CDR3 is TGTGCCTGGAGTGTAAGGTTGGAGGACAGGGGCAGAAGGTCAACTAATGAAAAACTGTTTTTT.

The table lists this clonotype with a few counts. The chain employs TRBV3-1 and TRBJ1-3; no definite D call. The CDR3 contains 17 residues. Trimming pared 0 bases from V and 0 bases from J, leaving 12 bases between. Germline V gene data show CDR1 as LGHDT and CDR2 as YNNKEL (reference sequence). CDR3 sequence reads: CASSQDSGGGSGNTIYF. The CDR3 DNA reads TGTGCCAGCAGCCAAGACAGTGGCGGTGGCTCTGGAAACACCATATATTTT.

This clonotype has at least ten counts. The V and J genes are TRBV2 and TRBJ1-2, with D maybe TRBD1 (6 bases). CDR1 and CDR2 from the germline V gene are SNHLY and FYNNEI. Trimming removed 4 bases at V and 3 bases at J, with 15 bases between. The CDR3 loop spans 15 amino acids. The CDR3 DNA is TGTGCCAGCAGTGTCAGACAGGTTGCCCACTATGGCTACACCTTC. Protein product: CASSVRQVAHYGYTF.

This clonotype was counted many times. This chain joins TRBV20-1 and TRBJ1-2; the D is unclear. The germline V gene has CDR1 DFQATT and CDR2 SNEGSKA (reference sequence). V gave up 6 bases and J gave up 1 base, with 18 bases separating them. The CDR3 is made up of 15 amino acids. Here the CDR3 DNA reads TGCAGTGCCTTGAATGGGCACCGCCTTAACTATGGCTACACCTTC. It codes for CSALNGHRLNYGYTF.

The chain recombines TRBV29-1 with TRBJ1-2; weak D call: TRBD1 (5 bases). This CDR3 has 11 amino acids. With 6 bases removed from V and 6 bases from J, the gap between germline ends came to 11 bases. Germline V gene sequence: CDR1 SQVTM, CDR2 ANQGSEA. The CDR3: CSVWGGDGYTF. CDR3 sequence (DNA): TGCAGCGTCTGGGGGGGGGATGGCTACACCTTC.

V is TRBV9 and J is TRBJ2-3; unclear D gene. V gave up 3 bases and J gave up 5 bases, with 10 bases separating them. Germline values: CDR1 SGDLS, CDR2 YYNGEE. The CDR3 runs to 13 residues. DNA for the CDR3: TGTGCCAGCAGCGCGGCATTGGAAGATACGCAGTATTTT. Its protein product is CASSAALEDTQYF.

This clonotype came up a few times. V usage is TRBV29-1 and J usage is TRBJ1-2; TRBD1 aligns across 9 bases. The CDR3 runs 12 residues. V shed 8 bases, J shed 5 bases, and the junction held 6 bases outside the gene matches. Looked up from germline, CDR1 is SQVTM and CDR2 is ANQGSEA. The CDR3 protein is CSTRDRAYGYTF. The CDR3 DNA reads as TGCAGCACCCGGGACAGGGCTTATGGCTACACCTTC.

The rearrangement uses TRBV20-1 and TRBJ2-7, with 9 bases matching TRBD2. Germline CDR1 DFQATT, CDR2 SNEGSKA (reference sequence). V shed 8 bases and J 0 bases; nucleotides not matched to a gene: 14. CDR3 length: 16 amino acids. Written as DNA, the CDR3 is TGCAGTTCTATGGCGGGACTAGCTGTTAGCTCCTACGAGCAGTACTTC. As protein: CSSMAGLAVSSYEQYF.

This clonotype has a single count. Since a much larger clone is just one base distant, this may be a read error. The V and J genes are TRBV9 and TRBJ2-3; the match to TRBD2 covers 7 bases. Looked up from germline, CDR1 is SGDLS and CDR2 is YYNGEE. The CDR3 totals 15 residues. Here the CDR3 reads CTSSIGLVGGDTQYF. CDR3 bases: TGTACCAGCTCCATAGGACTAGTTGGAGGAGATACGCAGTATTTT. Together with reference TRBV9 and TRBJ2-3, the CDR3 gives the full variable domain: DSGVTQTPKHLITATGQRVTLRCSPRSGDLSVYWYQQSLDQGLQFLIQYYNGEERAKGNILERFSAQQFPDLHSELNLSSLELGDSALYFCTSSIGLVGGDTQYFGPGTRLTVL.

The chain links TRBV4-1 to TRBJ1-2; D is uncertain. CDR3 size: 15 residues. V shed 1 base and J shed 2 bases, with 11 bases lying between them. The V gene's germline CDR1 is MGHRA and CDR2 YSYEKL. The DNA of the CDR3 is TGCGCCAGCAGCCAAGTCGACGGACGAAACTATGGCTACACCTTC. Its translation: CASSQVDGRNYGYTF.

The chain uses TRBV7-2 and TRBJ1-5; D may be TRBD1 (5 bases). V lost 4 bases and J lost 1, with 17 bases in between. Germline-derived CDR1 and CDR2 are SGHTA and FQGNSA. The CDR3 has 17 residues. CDR3 sequence reads: CASSSTLGDRSNQPQHF. In DNA, the CDR3 is TGTGCCAGCAGCTCTACCTTGGGGGATCGGAGCAATCAGCCCCAGCATTTT.

The CDR3 sequence: CSARTLGQKNTEAFF. CDR3 coding DNA: TGCAGTGCTAGGACCTTGGGACAGAAGAACACTGAAGCTTTCTTT. V gene TRBV20-1 combines with J gene TRBJ1-1, with 7 bases that match TRBD1. Germline trimming cut 3 bases from V and 1 base from J; bases unmatched to any gene: 8. In germline, CDR1 is DFQATT, CDR2 SNEGSKA (reference sequence). The CDR3 has 15 residues.

The genes are TRBV20-1 and TRBJ1-4; the D gene is possibly TRBD1 (5 bases). The V end was cut by 5 bases, the J end by 1 base, with 14 bases between. The germline CDR1 and CDR2 sequences are DFQATT and SNEGSKA (reference sequence). The CDR3 length is 15 residues. The CDR3 coding sequence is TGCAGTGCTCACCCAGGGCGTCTAACTAATGAAAAACTGTTTTTT. Encoded protein: CSAHPGRLTNEKLFF.

The rearrangement joins TRBV7-9 to TRBJ2-1, with D perhaps given as TRBD1 or TRBD2 (5 bases each). V lost 3 bases and J 8 bases, leaving 14 bases between the germline ends. Per germline, CDR1 SEHNR and CDR2 FQNEAQ (reference sequence). The CDR3 loop spans 14 amino acids. In nucleotides, the CDR3 is TGTGCCAGCAGCTTCGGGACCCCCGGGGATGAGCAGTTCTTC. Translating gives CASSFGTPGDEQFF.

The chain employs TRBV4-3 and TRBJ1-1; no definite D call. V gave up 3 bases and J gave up 0 bases, with 5 bases separating them. This CDR3 spans 13 amino acids. The germline CDR1 and CDR2 sequences are LGHNA and YSLEER. This CDR3 is CASSQLMNTEAFF. CDR3 in DNA: TGCGCCAGCAGCCAGCTGATGAACACTGAAGCTTTCTTT.

This clonotype was detected ten times or more. The gene calls are TRBV5-1 and TRBJ1-1; perhaps TRBD1 as D (5 bases). The germline V gene encodes CDR1 SGHRS and CDR2 YFSETQ. CDR3 length: 15 residues. V was cut by 3 bases and J by 5 bases, with 17 bases left in between. This CDR3 reads CASSSTGALGTEAFF. For the CDR3, the DNA is TGCGCCAGCAGCTCAACAGGCGCCCTTGGAACTGAAGCTTTCTTT.

This chain joins TRBV20-1 and TRBJ1-2; the D gene is possibly TRBD1 (6 bases). V was trimmed by 5 bases and J by 0 bases, leaving 16 bases between them. The CDR3 spans 15 residues. Germline CDR1 reads DFQATT; CDR2 reads SNEGSKA (reference sequence). The CDR3 protein is CSALAGAGTNYGYTF. The CDR3 nucleotides read TGCAGTGCTCTAGCAGGGGCAGGTACTAACTATGGCTACACCTTC.

This clonotype was found a few times. This chain links TRBV20-1 with TRBJ2-1; the match to TRBD2 covers 9 bases. The V gene's germline CDR1 is DFQATT and CDR2 SNEGSKA (reference sequence). The CDR3 has 17 amino acids. Trimming took 2 bases from V and 5 from J; bases not matched to a gene: 13. The chain's CDR3 is CSARIFWGTSRDNEQFF. For the CDR3, the DNA is TGCAGTGCTAGAATCTTTTGGGGGACTAGCAGGGACAATGAGCAGTTCTTC.

This clonotype came up once. V and J are TRBV7-2 and TRBJ1-2; D possibly corresponds to TRBD1 (5 bases). Trimming cost V 5 bases and J 5 bases, with 15 bases left between them. CDR3 size: 14 residues. Germline V gene data show CDR1 as SGHTA and CDR2 as FQGNSA. The CDR3, as DNA: TGTGCCAGCAGCCCGATGGGGGTTGGTTATGGCTACACCTTC. Protein sequence: CASSPMGVGYGYTF.

This clonotype was observed a few times. The chain links TRBV5-1 to TRBJ2-4; D is unclear. The length of the CDR3 is 16 residues. The V and J ends lost 0 bases and 1 base respectively, with 11 bases between them. Germline values: CDR1 SGHRS, CDR2 YFSETQ. The CDR3 sequence: CASSLVPTSAKNIQYF. DNA for the CDR3: TGCGCCAGCAGCTTGGTTCCAACTTCGGCCAAAAACATTCAGTACTTC.

The genes are TRBV10-3 and TRBJ2-2; 8 nucleotides align to TRBD1. After removal of 5 bases from V and 7 bases from J, the junction contained 9 bases not matched to a gene. This CDR3 contains 15 residues. Germline loops: CDR1 ENHRY, CDR2 SYGVKD. The CDR3 is CAISYDRGRYGELFF. For the CDR3, the DNA is TGTGCCATCAGTTACGACAGGGGACGATACGGGGAGCTGTTTTTT.

Comments on this clonotype: One base away lies a much larger clone, so this may be a sequencing read error. The gene calls are TRBV29-1 and TRBJ1-1; 7 nucleotides align to TRBD1. This CDR3 is built from 12 residues. V was pared by 7 bases and J by 3 bases, with 5 bases of the junction left unmatched. Germline assignment: CDR1 SQVTM and CDR2 ANQGSEA. The CDR3: CSADRVHTEAFF. For the CDR3, the DNA is TGCAGCGCCGACAGGGTGCACACTGAAGCTTTCTTT. Combining the CDR3 with reference TRBV29-1 and TRBJ1-1 gives the whole variable domain SAVISQKPSRDICQRGTSLTIQCQVDSQVTMMFWYRQQPGQSLTLIATANQGSEATYESGFVIDKFPISRPNLTFSTLTVSNMSPEDSSIYLCSADRVHTEAFFGQGTRLTVV.

This clonotype was counted once. An end of the junction differs from the germline gene, which may be a read error. The V gene is TRBV7-2, the J gene TRBJ2-2, with D possibly matching TRBD2 (6 bases). The CDR3 has 14 residues. CDR1 and CDR2 (germline): SGHTA, FQGNSA. CDR3 sequence: CASSLGWLTGGLFF. CDR3 in DNA: TGTGCCAGCAGCTTGGGTTGGCTGACCGGGGGGCTGTTTTTT.